This entry lists 2 T cell receptor beta chains sequenced from one sample in a study of blood T cell repertoires in COVID-19. Some clones are missing from TCRdb's copy, which holds only in-frame ones; the method was immunoSEQ multiplex PCR. The table lists around 290,000 clones, around 90% of them singletons. Sequences were obtained from PBMCs or T cells enriched from blood (not recorded which). The receptors here all came from a woman aged 25-40 years who had recovered from COVID-19.

V and J are TRBV5-1 and TRBJ2-7; 7 bases match TRBD2. The CDR3 has 15 residues. Trimming took 4 bases from V and 3 from J; bases not matched to a gene: 10. Germline loops: CDR1 SGHRS, CDR2 YFSETQ. CDR3 in DNA: TGCGCCAGCAGCCCCCAAGAGCGGGACCTCTACGAGCAGTACTTC. This sequence encodes CASSPQERDLYEQYF.

The rearrangement uses TRBV3-1 (or the pseudogene TRBV3-2) and TRBJ1-3; 7 bases fit TRBD1. The CDR3 extends over 15 amino acids. The trim removed 3 bases at V and 2 bases at J, leaving 4 bases unmatched. Germline assignment: CDR1 LGHDT and CDR2 YNNKEL (reference sequence). For the CDR3, the DNA is TGTGCCAGCAGCCACCGGGACAGAACTGGAAACACCATATATTTT. Translated: CASSHRDRTGNTIYF.